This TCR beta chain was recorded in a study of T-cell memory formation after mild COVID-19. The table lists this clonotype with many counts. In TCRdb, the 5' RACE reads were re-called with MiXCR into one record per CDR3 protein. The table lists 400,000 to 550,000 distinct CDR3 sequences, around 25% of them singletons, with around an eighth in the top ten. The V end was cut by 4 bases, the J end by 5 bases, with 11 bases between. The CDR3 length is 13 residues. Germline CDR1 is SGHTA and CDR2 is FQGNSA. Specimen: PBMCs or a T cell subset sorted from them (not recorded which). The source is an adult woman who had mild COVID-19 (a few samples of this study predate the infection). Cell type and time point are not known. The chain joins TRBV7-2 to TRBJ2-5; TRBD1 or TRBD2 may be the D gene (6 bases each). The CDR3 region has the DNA TGTGCCAGCAGCTCTTGGGGGGCGGAGACCCAGTACTTC. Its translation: CASSSWGAETQYF. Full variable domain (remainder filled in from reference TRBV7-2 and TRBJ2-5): GAGVSQSPSNKVTEKGKDVELRCDPISGHTALYWYRQSLGQGLEFLIYFQGNSAPDKSGLPSDRFSAERTGGSVSTLTIQRTQQEDSAVYLCASSSWGAETQYFGPGTRLLVL.